This is a list of T cell receptor beta chains from one sample in a study of metastatic and nonmetastatic thyroid tumors. TCRdb reprocessed the PCR reads using MiXCR. The table records about 10,000 clones, less than 25% of them present only once. Sequenced: adjacent normal tissue. The receptors derive from a female donor with papillary thyroid cancer or a benign thyroid nodule (not recorded which). Some clones in this sample may be carry-over from other donors' samples. Both conserved end residues are part of each CDR3. Each record gives: CDR3 DNA, CDR3 protein, clone size, D gene, J gene, V gene. A D gene is named only where the DNA matches it firmly. Where a row states a size, it is once, few, many or the class of an expanded clone; other rows omit it.

cdr3_nt: TGTGCCAGCAGTAAGCGGGAGAAATCCTACGAGCAGTACTTC; cdr3_aa: CASSKREKSYEQYF; clone_size: medium-sized; d_call: TRBD2; j_call: TRBJ2-7; v_call: TRBV28
cdr3_nt: TGCGCCAGCAGCCGAGGAGGGACAGGGTACACCGGGGAGCTGTTTTTT; cdr3_aa: CASSRGGTGYTGELFF; clone_size: medium-sized; d_call: TRBD1; j_call: TRBJ2-2; v_call: TRBV5-1
cdr3_nt: TGCGCCAGCAGCTTCTACGGGGATGAAAAACTGTTTTTT; cdr3_aa: CASSFYGDEKLFF; clone_size: few; d_call: -; j_call: TRBJ1-4; v_call: TRBV5-1
cdr3_nt: TGCGCCAGCAGTGAGGGGACGCCTGGGGCCAACGTCCTGACTTTC; cdr3_aa: CASSEGTPGANVLTF; clone_size: medium-sized; d_call: -; j_call: TRBJ2-6; v_call: TRBV10-1
cdr3_nt: TGTGCCAGCAGCTTAGGGGGGGGCTCTGGGGCCAACGTCCTGACTTTC; cdr3_aa: CASSLGGGSGANVLTF; clone_size: few; d_call: -; j_call: TRBJ2-6; v_call: TRBV12-3/TRBV12-4
cdr3_nt: TGCAGTGATAGCGATACGGGTCTGGCGGGGACTACGAAGACCTACGAGCAGTACTTC; cdr3_aa: CSDSDTGLAGTTKTYEQYF; clone_size: once; d_call: TRBD2; j_call: TRBJ2-7; v_call: TRBV20-1
cdr3_nt: TGTGCCAGCATCGCCGGGACAGGGTTACGAGCAGATACGCAGTATTTT; cdr3_aa: CASIAGTGLRADTQYF; clone_size: many; d_call: TRBD1; j_call: TRBJ2-3; v_call: TRBV7-9
cdr3_nt: TGCAGTGCCGATTTGGCGTGGGGACGGGGGGGAGAGACCCAGTACTTC; cdr3_aa: CSADLAWGRGGETQYF; clone_size: few; d_call: TRBD2; j_call: TRBJ2-5; v_call: TRBV20-1
cdr3_nt: TGTGCCAGCAGCTTAGCAGGGGCAGTTACCTACGAGCAGTACTTC; cdr3_aa: CASSLAGAVTYEQYF; clone_size: many; d_call: -; j_call: TRBJ2-7; v_call: TRBV13
cdr3_nt: TGTGCCAGCTACAACAGTGGGAACCGATACGAGCAGTACTTC; cdr3_aa: CASYNSGNRYEQYF; clone_size: few; d_call: -; j_call: TRBJ2-7; v_call: TRBV6-1
cdr3_nt: TGCGCCAGCAGCTTGGAAGGGTTTAACTATGGCTACACCTTC; cdr3_aa: CASSLEGFNYGYTF; clone_size: large; d_call: -; j_call: TRBJ1-2; v_call: TRBV5-1
cdr3_nt: TGTGCCAGCTCACCAGGACAGGGGAACACTGAAGCTTTCTTT; cdr3_aa: CASSPGQGNTEAFF; clone_size: many; d_call: TRBD1; j_call: TRBJ1-1; v_call: TRBV18
cdr3_nt: TGTGCCAGCAGCCTCGTCCCCGACACCATATATTTT; cdr3_aa: CASSLVPDTIYF; clone_size: -; d_call: -; j_call: TRBJ1-3; v_call: TRBV11-3
cdr3_nt: TGTGCCAGCAGCTCGACTTTAGCGGGAGGGCCGCTCTTTTTT; cdr3_aa: CASSSTLAGGPLFF; clone_size: many; d_call: TRBD2; j_call: TRBJ2-2; v_call: TRBV11-2
cdr3_nt: TGTGCCAGCAGCTCGGAGCGGGGGACGACCTACGAGCAGTACTTC; cdr3_aa: CASSSERGTTYEQYF; clone_size: -; d_call: TRBD2; j_call: TRBJ2-7; v_call: TRBV7-8
cdr3_nt: TGCAGTGCTTCCCGTACTTTTCGAGACAGGACTGGAAACACCATATATTTT; cdr3_aa: CSASRTFRDRTGNTIYF; clone_size: many; d_call: -; j_call: TRBJ1-3; v_call: TRBV20-1
cdr3_nt: TGTGCCAGCACATCACCCTTGGGACTGTTCTACGAGCAGTACTTC; cdr3_aa: CASTSPLGLFYEQYF; clone_size: medium-sized; d_call: -; j_call: TRBJ2-7; v_call: TRBV11-2
cdr3_nt: TGCAGTGCTAGAGATTCGGCTAGCGGGGTTACCGGGGAGCTGTTTTTT; cdr3_aa: CSARDSASGVTGELFF; clone_size: many; d_call: TRBD2; j_call: TRBJ2-2; v_call: TRBV20-1
cdr3_nt: TGTGCCAGCAGTTTCAGCAGCTCCTATAATTCACCCCTCCACTTT; cdr3_aa: CASSFSSSYNSPLHF; clone_size: medium-sized; d_call: -; j_call: TRBJ1-6; v_call: TRBV12-3/TRBV12-4
cdr3_nt: TGCAGTGTCAATCAGGGGAAAGCCTACGAGCAGTACTTC; cdr3_aa: CSVNQGKAYEQYF; clone_size: -; d_call: -; j_call: TRBJ2-7; v_call: TRBV20-1
cdr3_nt: TGTGCCTGGAGTGTATGGGGGGGCTTCTATGGCTACACCTTC; cdr3_aa: CAWSVWGGFYGYTF; clone_size: medium-sized; d_call: -; j_call: TRBJ1-2; v_call: TRBV30
cdr3_nt: TGTGCCAGCTCACCATGTACAGATACGCAGTATTTT; cdr3_aa: CASSPCTDTQYF; clone_size: many; d_call: -; j_call: TRBJ2-3; v_call: TRBV18
cdr3_nt: TGTGCCAGCAGCCCACAGGGGGCGCGGATTGGCTACACCTTC; cdr3_aa: CASSPQGARIGYTF; clone_size: many; d_call: TRBD1; j_call: TRBJ1-2; v_call: TRBV3-1
cdr3_nt: TGTGCCTCCTCCGGACGGTACTATGGCTACACCTTC; cdr3_aa: CASSGRYYGYTF; clone_size: few; d_call: -; j_call: TRBJ1-2; v_call: TRBV30